This T cell receptor (beta chain) was sequenced in a study of OX40 agonist ivuxolimab in advanced cancers. General study points: With doses of 0.1 to 3.0 mg/kg, CD4+ and CD8+ blood T cells had undergone clonal expansion by week 6. The study did not work out the antigen specificity of the expanded peripheral T cells.

The repertoire was sequenced with immunoSEQ multiplex PCR; TCRdb's copy has only in-frame clones and lacks some. The sample shows over 15,000 clones, 70% to 90% of them seen only once. The germline CDR1 and CDR2 sequences are MNHNY and SVGAGI (reference sequence). This CDR3 region has 14 residues. Trimming stripped 2 bases from V and 5 bases from J, with 11 bases between. Relative to its sample, this clone is medium-sized. Antigen specificity is unknown. Material: CD4+ or CD8+ T cells sorted from blood, obtained in a trial of the OX40 agonist ivuxolimab. The chain links TRBV6-6 to TRBJ2-3; D unclear. This clonotype was sampled from an adult with an advanced solid tumor such as melanoma, head and neck, liver or kidney cancer. For the CDR3, the DNA is TGTGCCAGCAGTTACACAAACGGAAGAGATACGCAGTATTTT. It yields the protein CASSYTNGRDTQYF.